This T cell receptor (beta chain) was recorded in a study of patients and donors after allogeneic stem cell transplantation. The germline V gene encodes CDR1 SGHVS and CDR2 FQNEAQ. The CDR3 covers 16 residues. Note on this clonotype: The junction shows a germline mismatch at one end, possibly a read error.

TCRdb ran MiXCR on the RT-PCR reads and lists one entry per CDR3 protein. The profile shows about 200,000 distinct CDR3 sequences, 35% to 45% of them singletons. This TCR was sampled from a human donor who was either an allogeneic HSCT recipient or a stem cell or donor lymphocyte infusion donor (not recorded which). It is not recorded whose cells these are; they may come from a transplant donor. Sequenced input: blood, either unsorted or a sorted T cell fraction (not recorded which). The chain links TRBV7-8 to TRBJ2-6, with D perhaps TRBD1 (5 bases). The chain's CDR3 is CASSPRSANGANVQTF. Written as DNA, the CDR3 is TGTGCCAGCAGTCCGCGGTCAGCCAATGGGGCCAACGTCCAGACTTTC.